This TCR beta chain was captured by sequencing in a study of blood T cell repertoires in COVID-19. Study details: The United States, Italy and Spain supplied acute and convalescent COVID-19 samples. From T cells, B-cell-depleted T cells, or PBMCs came the material, which was cDNA or gDNA.

The V segment lost 6 bases and the J segment 0 bases; nucleotides outside the gene matches: 3. Germline loops: CDR1 MNHEY, CDR2 SVGAGI. This CDR3 contains 14 residues. Original analysis: It was from reference gene primer amplification that nucleated cell counts were estimated. Data came from immunoSEQ multiplex PCR; TCRdb stores just in-frame clones and leaves some out. That table is the source of V, J and clone size, and D and trimming were worked out from the DNA. The data hold some 80,000 clones, with approximately 82% observed a single time. Sequenced input: peripheral blood. The clonotype comes from a woman in her 70s with acute or convalescent COVID-19. V usage is TRBV6-5 and J usage is TRBJ2-3; 7 positions agree with TRBD1. The CDR3 bases are TGTGCCAGCAGCATGACAGGGAGCACAGATACGCAGTATTTT. This sequence encodes CASSMTGSTDTQYF.